This T cell receptor beta chain was retrieved from a study of T cells in Graves' hyperthyroidism and ophthalmopathy. About the study: Before any treatment, at initial diagnosis, peripheral blood was collected. General study results and limits: Most clonotypes that expanded in the thyroid above 0.001 also showed up in blood.

V was trimmed by 0 bases and J by 4 bases, leaving 15 bases between them. Germline V lookup: CDR1 ENHRY, CDR2 SYGVKD. The length of the CDR3 is 16 residues. In regard to this clonotype: Its antigen remains unidentified.

At least 3 on the Clinical Activity Score was recorded for ophthalmopathy patients, who also had NOSPECS grade at least 4 and duration under 3 months. Diagnoses were established using clinical symptoms, serum thyroxine and TRAb, thyroid ultrasound and orbital computed tomography. The CDR3 regions of TCR beta were amplified from RNA transcripts. HTBI primers drove first-round RT-PCR of the TCR CDR3. From the multiplex PCR reads, TCRdb called clonotypes with MiXCR, one entry per CDR3 protein. The table has about 610,000 distinct CDR3 sequences, approximately 14% seen once. The specimen was blood. The chain recombines TRBV10-3 with TRBJ1-1, with D unclear. The source of this sequence is a woman aged 35 to 49 with Graves' ophthalmopathy. Here the CDR3 reads CAISESETGFGTEAFF. Here the CDR3 DNA reads TGTGCCATCAGTGAGTCGGAGACGGGTTTTGGCACTGAAGCTTTCTTT.